This entry describes one T cell receptor (beta chain). TCRdb keeps only in-frame clones here, not all; method: immunoSEQ multiplex PCR. The sample includes approximately 40,000 clones, roughly 82% seen only once; the top ten take around 9.1%. These data originate in a study of pediatric ulcerative colitis. The CDR3 length is 13 residues. Trimming pared 8 bases from V and 5 bases from J, leaving 16 bases between. The V gene's germline CDR1 is SNHLY and CDR2 FYNNEI. During colonoscopy, one to two rectal pinch biopsies were collected. The sequence came from a boy aged 5 to 17 with severe ulcerative colitis. The chain has TRBV2 and TRBJ2-7; possible D gene TRBD1, 6 bases. The sample was gut tissue. The CDR3 bases are TGTGCCAGCTGTCTCAGGGGAAGGAACGAGCAGTACTTC. Its protein product is CASCLRGRNEQYF.